This T cell receptor beta chain was obtained from a study of T cells in tumors after PD-1 blockade. Study details: Each patient got pembrolizumab 200 mg every 3 weeks or cemiplimab 350 mg every 2 weeks. Peripheral blood samples averaged 36,536 unique clonotypes and about 110,000 templates.

Clones were read by immunoSEQ multiplex PCR, and TCRdb kept only the in-frame ones, dropping some. The sample has 60,000 or so clones, over 75% seen once; the top ten hold 13%. CDR1 is SGHNT, CDR2 YENEEA, per germline. The CDR3 spans 15 residues. The V end lost 5 bases, the J end lost 5 bases, and 18 bases lay between the germline ends. Tumor or blood genomic DNA was sequenced, with inputs of roughly 550 ng to 6,500 ng. The rearrangement uses TRBV11-3 and TRBJ1-1; D might be TRBD1 (6 bases). The sequencing used PBMCs, collected before anti-PD-1 treatment. This clonotype was sampled from a human donor with basal cell carcinoma. The CDR3 sequence is CASSPLGGGRTEAFF. DNA of the CDR3: TGTGCCAGCAGCCCCCTGGGGGGGGGCAGGACTGAAGCTTTCTTT.